This T cell receptor beta chain was sequenced during a study of T cells of healthy individuals. The CDR3 covers 17 residues. V lost 1 base to trimming and J lost 6 bases; unmatched junction nucleotides: 8. From germline, CDR1 is KGHDR and CDR2 SFDVKD. This clonotype was seen many times. TCRdb fed the 5' RACE reads into MiXCR, producing one record per CDR3 protein. The sample includes more than 60,000 distinct CDR3 sequences, 15% to 20% of them seen just once. The chain is built from TRBV24-1 and TRBJ2-1, with TRBD1 identical over 10 bases. The receptor's source is a human donor in good health. The CDR3 loop reads CATSDFGVGQGVNEQFF. CDR3 sequence (DNA): TGTGCCACCAGTGATTTTGGGGTAGGACAGGGGGTCAATGAGCAGTTCTTC.